Each of the 11 T cell receptor beta chains below was sequenced from the same sample in a study of blood T cells in healthy people across ages. For the second PCR, which ran for about 6 to 11 cycles, a sample-barcoded 5' primer and a J-beta primer mix were used. TCRdb re-called the 5' RACE reads with MiXCR, one entry per CDR3 protein. The sample contains about 670,000 distinct CDR3 sequences, approximately 52% of which appear only once. Sequencing used blood. The receptor set was obtained from a woman older than 75 in good health.

The count of this clonotype is one. A read error may explain this, as a much larger clone is one base away. The chain employs TRBV30 and TRBJ2-7, with D unresolved. The CDR3 sequence is 11 residues long. V lost 2 bases and J 7 bases, leaving 9 bases between the germline ends. Germline V lookup: CDR1 GTSNPN, CDR2 SVGIG (reference sequence). The CDR3 spells CAWSLTREQYF. The CDR3 DNA reads TGTGCCTGGAGTCTCACCCGGGAGCAGTACTTC.

This clonotype was recorded at least ten times. The genes are TRBV5-1 and TRBJ2-5; maybe TRBD1 (5 bases). V was shortened by 4 bases and J by 4 bases, with 14 bases between the two germline ends. The germline V gene has CDR1 SGHRS and CDR2 YFSETQ. The CDR3 runs to 14 residues. The CDR3 nucleotides are TGCGCCAGCAGCGCCCAGGGATCTGGAGAGACCCAGTACTTC. It translates to CASSAQGSGETQYF.

This sequence joins TRBV6-2 or TRBV6-3 and TRBJ2-5, with 8 bases aligning to TRBD2. Gene TRBJ2-7 matches the end of the DNA better, so the J call may be wrong. The germline gives CDR1 MNHEY, CDR2 SVGEGT. There are 14 residues in the CDR3. CDR3: CASRQTGTSYEQYF. The DNA of the CDR3 is TGTGCCAGCAGACAAACCGGGACTAGCTACGAGCAGTACTTC.

In this sample, this clonotype turned up a few times. The chain recombines TRBV19 with TRBJ1-2; D gene uncertain. In germline, CDR1 is LNHDA, CDR2 SQIVND (reference sequence). V shed 9 bases and J shed 8 bases, with 7 bases lying between them. The CDR3 contains 9 residues. CDR3 in amino acids: CASGIGYTF. Written as DNA, the CDR3 is TGTGCCAGCGGGATCGGCTACACCTTC.

This clonotype was counted ten times or more. This rearrangement joins TRBV12-3 or TRBV12-4 to TRBJ2-1; 8 nucleotides line up with TRBD2. The CDR3 sequence is 15 residues long. Unmatched junction bases numbered 8, after V lost 6 bases and J lost 4 bases. The CDR3 DNA is TGTGCCAGCAGGCCCAGCGGGGGACCTTACAATGAGCAGTTCTTC. It specifies CASRPSGGPYNEQFF.

V is TRBV12-3 or TRBV12-4 and J is TRBJ2-5; 11 bases line up with TRBD2. There are 16 residues in the CDR3. The V gene end was trimmed by 6 bases and the J gene end by 11 bases; junction bases not matched to a gene: 17. CDR3 in DNA: TGTGCCAGCAGCCCAGGAGTAGCGGGGGGGCAGAATGAGCAGTACTTC. This sequence encodes CASSPGVAGGQNEQYF.

The chain carries TRBV20-1 and TRBJ2-4; 9 bases fit TRBD2. With the DNA end fitting TRBJ2-7 better, the J assignment may be wrong. This CDR3 contains 15 residues. CDR1 DFQATT and CDR2 SNEGSKA come from the germline V gene (reference sequence). The CDR3 DNA reads as TGCAGTGCTAGCCTAGCGGGAAATATCAACTACGAGCAGTACTTC. Amino acid sequence: CSASLAGNINYEQYF.

The sample holds many counts of this clonotype. The V gene is TRBV25-1, the J gene TRBJ2-7; either TRBD1 or TRBD2 may supply D (5 bases each). V was cut by 0 bases and J by 3 bases, with 9 bases left in between. In germline, CDR1 is MGHDK, CDR2 SYGVNS. The CDR3 totals 14 residues. The CDR3, as DNA: TGTGCCAGCAGTGAATACGGGACCGACTACGAGCAGTACTTC. Residues: CASSEYGTDYEQYF.

This clonotype showed up just a few times. This rearrangement joins TRBV20-1 to TRBJ2-5, with 10 bases identical to TRBD2. The end of the DNA aligns better with TRBJ2-7, so the J call may be wrong. Germline V gives CDR1 DFQATT, CDR2 SNEGSKA (reference sequence). The CDR3 totals 15 residues. In DNA form, the CDR3 reads TGCAGTGCTAGAGATGCGGCTAGCGGGAGCGACGAGCAGTACTTC. Encoded protein: CSARDAASGSDEQYF.

This clonotype was observed a single time. The rearrangement links TRBV11-2 to TRBJ1-1, with a weak D call TRBD1 (5 bases). The CDR3 sequence is 13 residues long. Trimming left V 10 bases short and J 8 bases short, with 20 bases between. The germline gives CDR1 SGHAT, CDR2 FQNNGV. CDR3 protein: CATTPGGRAEAFF. CDR3 sequence (DNA): TGTGCCACCACCCCGGGGGGACGGGCCGAAGCTTTCTTT.

The CDR3 spells CSAPERQGAYYGYTF. CDR3 sequence (DNA): TGCAGTGCCCCAGAGAGGCAGGGGGCGTACTATGGCTACACCTTC. The rearrangement links TRBV20-1 to TRBJ1-2, with TRBD1 identical over 8 bases. Per germline, CDR1 DFQATT and CDR2 SNEGSKA (reference sequence). After removal of 6 bases from V and 3 bases from J, the junction contained 12 bases not matched to a gene. This CDR3 comprises 15 residues.